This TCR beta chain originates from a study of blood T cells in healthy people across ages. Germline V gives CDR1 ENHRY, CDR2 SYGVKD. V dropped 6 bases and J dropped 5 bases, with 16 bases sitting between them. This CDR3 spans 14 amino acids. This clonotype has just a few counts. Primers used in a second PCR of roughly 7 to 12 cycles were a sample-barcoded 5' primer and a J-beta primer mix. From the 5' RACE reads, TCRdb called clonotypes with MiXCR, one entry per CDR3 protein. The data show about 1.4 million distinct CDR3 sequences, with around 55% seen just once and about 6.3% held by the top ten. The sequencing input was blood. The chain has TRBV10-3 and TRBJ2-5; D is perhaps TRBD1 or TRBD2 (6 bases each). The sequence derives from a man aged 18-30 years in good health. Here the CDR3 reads CAIRGGGGQETQYF. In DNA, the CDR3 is TGTGCCATCAGGGGAGGAGGGGGGCAGGAGACCCAGTACTTC.